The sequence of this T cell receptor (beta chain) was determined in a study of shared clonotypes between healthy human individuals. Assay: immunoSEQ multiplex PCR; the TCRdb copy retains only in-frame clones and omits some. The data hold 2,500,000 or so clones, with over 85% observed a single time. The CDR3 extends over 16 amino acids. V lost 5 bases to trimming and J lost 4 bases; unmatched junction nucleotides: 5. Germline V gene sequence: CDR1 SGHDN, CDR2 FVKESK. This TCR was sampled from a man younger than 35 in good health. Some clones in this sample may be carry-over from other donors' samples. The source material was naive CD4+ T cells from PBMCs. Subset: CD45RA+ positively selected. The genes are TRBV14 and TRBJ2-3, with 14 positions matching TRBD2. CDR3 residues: CASSSGLAGAADTQYF. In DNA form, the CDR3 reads TGTGCCAGCAGCTCGGGACTAGCGGGAGCGGCAGATACGCAGTATTTT.